The 28 T cell receptor beta chains below come from one sample, sequenced in a study of cytomegalovirus exposure and HLA in healthy donors. PCR involved 60 Vbeta and 13 Jbeta primers. Data came from immunoSEQ multiplex PCR; TCRdb stores just in-frame clones and leaves some out. The sample lists some 150,000 clones; about 77% were seen once. The sequenced sample consisted of PBMCs. The receptors were gathered from a woman in her thirties or forties in good health and CMV-seronegative.

The J gene is TRBJ2-7, the V gene TRBV10-3, with TRBD1 matching 9 bases. The CDR3 covers 15 residues. J was trimmed by 2 bases and V by 3 bases; bases with no gene match: 5. Germline V gene lookup returns CDR1 ENHRY and CDR2 SYGVKD. The CDR3 DNA reads TGTGCCATCAGTGAACAGGGGGCGAATCCCTACGAGCAGTACTTC. Protein sequence: CAISEQGANPYEQYF.

J is TRBJ1-5 and V is TRBV9, with 9 positions matching TRBD1. The V and J ends lost 4 bases and 6 bases, in that order; junction bases with no gene match: 11. The CDR3 is 16 amino acids. Germline CDR1 reads SGDLS; CDR2 reads YYNGEE. The CDR3 DNA follows: TGTGCCAGCAGCCAGGGACAGGGTCTTAATAGTCAGCCCCAGCATTTT. Residues: CASSQGQGLNSQPQHF.

V gene TRBV6-1 combines with J gene TRBJ1-1; 9 bases align to TRBD1. Germline loops: CDR1 MNHNS, CDR2 SASEGT. This CDR3 spans 14 amino acids. V trimming: 0 bases; J trimming: 10 bases; junction bases outside the gene matches: 6. CDR3 protein: CASSEARDRASAFF. The CDR3 DNA reads as TGTGCCAGCAGTGAAGCCCGGGACAGGGCTTCAGCTTTCTTT.

The rearrangement uses TRBV29-1 and TRBJ2-7; TRBD1 agrees at 10 bases. Germline V gene sequence: CDR1 SQVTM, CDR2 ANQGSEA. The CDR3 extends over 14 amino acids. V trimming: 4 bases; J trimming: 6 bases; junction bases outside the gene matches: 9. The CDR3 loop is CSVGPGQGSSEQYF. CDR3 DNA: TGCAGCGTTGGACCGGGACAGGGGTCTTCCGAGCAGTACTTC.

This clone has just a few counts. The V call is TRBV28, the J call TRBJ1-1; TRBD1 matches 8 bases. This CDR3 comprises 15 residues. Germline CDR1 and CDR2: MDHEN and SYDVKM. V trimming: 5 bases; J trimming: 3 bases; junction bases outside the gene matches: 8. The CDR3 loop is CASSLIQGVDTEAFF. The DNA for the CDR3 is TGTGCCAGCAGTCTAATACAGGGGGTGGACACTGAAGCTTTCTTT.

Comments on this clone: One junction end does not reproduce the germline sequence, and a read error may be involved. V is TRBV4-2 and J is TRBJ2-5; TRBD1 is a possible D gene (6 bases). Germline V gene lookup returns CDR1 LGHNA and CDR2 YNFKEQ. The CDR3 is 13 residues long. CDR3 coding DNA: TGTGCCAGCAACCAAATGGGGGCGGAAGAGCAGTACTTC. It encodes CASNQMGAEEQYF.

The rearrangement links TRBV4-3 to TRBJ1-2; no definite D call. The CDR3 consists of 13 residues. The V end was cut by 1 base, the J end by 8 bases, with 11 bases between. CDR1 and CDR2 (germline): LGHNA, YSLEER. CDR3 sequence (DNA): TGCGCCAGCAGCCAAGGTTTTGAGTTAGGCTACACCTTC. This sequence encodes CASSQGFELGYTF.

This clone was counted only a few times. This chain uses TRBV20-1 with TRBJ1-1; D gene uncertain. The V end lost 6 bases, the J end lost 5 bases, and 10 bases lay between the germline ends. Germline-derived CDR1 and CDR2 are DFQATT and SNEGSKA (reference sequence). The CDR3 covers 11 residues. CDR3 sequence (DNA): TGCAGTGCCGACTCGGGAACTGAAGCTTTCTTT. This encodes CSADSGTEAFF.

This chain connects TRBV27 to TRBJ1-3; D possibly corresponds to TRBD1 (5 bases). CDR3 length equals 17 residues. The germline gives CDR1 MNHEY, CDR2 SMNVEV (reference sequence). Trimming shortened V by 4 bases and J by 0 bases, and 16 bases separated the two germline ends. Here the CDR3 reads CASSSRTLSSSGNTIYF. The CDR3 nucleotides read TGTGCCAGCAGTTCCCGGACACTTTCTAGCTCTGGAAACACCATATATTTT.

The CDR3: CASTEGQSSGNTIYF. The DNA of the CDR3 is TGTGCCAGCACAGAGGGACAGAGCTCTGGAAACACCATATATTTT. The genes are TRBV2 and TRBJ1-3; 7 bases are shared with TRBD1. Trimming at V came to 7 bases and at J to 0 bases, leaving 6 bases not matched to a gene. This CDR3 has 15 amino acids. CDR1 SNHLY and CDR2 FYNNEI come from the germline V gene. Looking up the rest from reference TRBV2 and TRBJ1-3 gives the full variable domain: EPEVTQTPSHQVTQMGQEVILRCVPISNHLYFYWYRQILGQKVEFLVSFYNNEISEKSEIFDDQFSVERPDGSNFTLKIRSTKLEDSAMYFCASTEGQSSGNTIYFGEGSWLTVV.

The chain links TRBV18 to TRBJ2-7; TRBD2 might be the D (6 bases). CDR1 and CDR2 (germline): KGHSH, LQKENI. V gave up 5 bases and J gave up 3 bases, with 11 bases separating them. The CDR3 covers 13 residues. The CDR3: CASSAAEGYEQYF. In nucleotides, the CDR3 is TGTGCCAGCTCAGCTGCGGAGGGCTACGAGCAGTACTTC.

V and J are TRBV10-1 and TRBJ1-1; a possible D gene is TRBD1 (6 bases). The CDR3 sequence is 13 residues long. With 5 bases removed from V and 2 bases from J, the gap between germline ends came to 9 bases. The germline V gene has CDR1 WNHNN and CDR2 SYGVQD (reference sequence). In DNA form, the CDR3 reads TGCGCCAGCAGTAACAGGGTAAACACTGAAGCTTTCTTT. Its translation is CASSNRVNTEAFF.

This chain links TRBV4-2 with TRBJ1-1, with D unclear. V was cut by 6 bases and J by 6 bases, with 14 bases left in between. This CDR3 region has 13 residues. Per the germline V gene, CDR1 is LGHNA and CDR2 is YNFKEQ. This CDR3 reads CASSRRGIPEAFF. The DNA of the CDR3 is TGTGCCAGCAGTCGGAGAGGGATCCCTGAAGCTTTCTTT.

This chain links TRBV6-5 with TRBJ2-7; possibly TRBD1 for D (5 bases). This CDR3 is 14 amino acids long. Germline V lookup: CDR1 MNHEY, CDR2 SVGAGI. The germline V and J ends were trimmed by 10 bases and 4 bases, with 20 bases remaining between them. CDR3 in amino acids: CATTTASPPYEQYF. The DNA of the CDR3 is TGTGCCACCACGACAGCTTCCCCTCCTTACGAGCAGTACTTC.

This chain connects TRBV6-5 to TRBJ1-6; 7 bases are a match to TRBD1. Germline V CDR1 and CDR2: MNHEY, SVGAGI. CDR3 length: 16 amino acids. Losses at the gene ends were 3 bases for V and 6 bases for J; bases not matched to a gene: 8. DNA for the CDR3: TGTGCCAGCAGTTATTCACAGGGGTTAAGTAATTCACCCCTCCACTTT. Encoded protein: CASSYSQGLSNSPLHF.

The chain links TRBV6-1 to TRBJ1-4, with D perhaps TRBD1 (6 bases). This CDR3 region has 18 residues. The ends were cut back, 1 base at V and 7 bases at J, with 22 bases in the middle. CDR1 MNHNS and CDR2 SASEGT come from the germline V gene. The CDR3 DNA is TGTGCCAGCAGTGAAGATTTGGAAGCAGGGGCAAGACGTGAAAAACTGTTTTTT. Amino acids: CASSEDLEAGARREKLFF.

The chain couples TRBV7-9 to TRBJ2-1; 11 positions agree with TRBD1. CDR1 is SEHNR, CDR2 FQNEAQ, per germline (reference sequence). After removal of 4 bases from V and 7 bases from J, the junction contained 6 bases not matched to a gene. This CDR3 region has 15 residues. CDR3 protein: CASSSDRGPQNEQFF. CDR3 coding DNA: TGTGCCAGCAGCTCGGACAGGGGGCCTCAAAATGAGCAGTTCTTC.

The chain recombines TRBV27 with TRBJ1-2; the D gene is possibly TRBD1 (5 bases). Per the germline V gene, CDR1 is MNHEY and CDR2 is SMNVEV (reference sequence). The CDR3 runs 15 residues. With 1 base removed from V and 4 bases from J, the gap between germline ends came to 13 bases. Written as DNA, the CDR3 is TGTGCCAGCAGTTTATTCGGGGGTATGGCCTATGGCTACACCTTC. This translates into CASSLFGGMAYGYTF.

In its sample, this clone was seen a few times. The V call is TRBV4-1, the J call TRBJ1-4; the D gene is possibly TRBD1 (6 bases). V was pared by 0 bases and J by 3 bases, with 8 bases between. Germline V gene sequence: CDR1 MGHRA, CDR2 YSYEKL. This CDR3 comprises 15 residues. The CDR3 DNA reads as TGCGCCAGCAGCCAAGAGAGGACAGCTAATGAAAAACTGTTTTTT. This codes for CASSQERTANEKLFF.

CDR3 sequence (DNA): TGCGCCAGCAGCCAAGATGTTCGGGACAGGGGGTTCACAGATACGCAGTATTTT. Translation: CASSQDVRDRGFTDTQYF. The V and J genes are TRBV4-3 and TRBJ2-3; the match to TRBD1 covers 11 bases. This CDR3 region has 18 residues. Losses at the gene ends were 0 bases for V and 2 bases for J; bases not matched to a gene: 7. CDR1 is LGHNA and CDR2 is YSLEER in the germline V gene.

The rearrangement joins TRBV28 to TRBJ2-7; TRBD2 matches 7 bases. Germline V gene lookup returns CDR1 MDHEN and CDR2 SYDVKM. V lost 3 bases to trimming and J lost 2 bases; unmatched junction nucleotides: 7. This CDR3 region has 15 residues. The DNA for the CDR3 is TGTGCCAGCAGTTTGGGCGGGGGACTCACCTACGAGCAGTACTTC. Translating gives CASSLGGGLTYEQYF.

The chain couples TRBV6-6 to TRBJ2-7; D is ambiguous. This CDR3 has 14 amino acids. V was shortened by 7 bases and J by 3 bases, with 16 bases between the two germline ends. Germline V gene data show CDR1 as MNHNY and CDR2 as SVGAGI (reference sequence). CDR3 region: CASTIGGQIYEQYF. The CDR3 nucleotides are TGTGCCAGCACCATAGGTGGGCAAATCTACGAGCAGTACTTC.

The V and J genes are TRBV9 and TRBJ2-1; 9 bases fit TRBD2. The CDR3 has 16 residues. With 0 bases clipped from V and 8 bases from J, the junction kept 9 bases outside the gene matches. Germline V lookup: CDR1 SGDLS, CDR2 YYNGEE. The CDR3 here is CASSVVQRGDRDEQFF. CDR3 DNA sequence: TGTGCCAGCAGCGTAGTCCAGCGGGGGGATAGAGATGAGCAGTTCTTC. The complete variable domain, with remaining parts taken from reference TRBV9 and TRBJ2-1, reads DSGVTQTPKHLITATGQRVTLRCSPRSGDLSVYWYQQSLDQGLQFLIQYYNGEERAKGNILERFSAQQFPDLHSELNLSSLELGDSALYFCASSVVQRGDRDEQFFGPGTRLTVL.

The CDR3 loop is CASRKQGALIETQYF. CDR3 DNA: TGTGCCAGCAGGAAACAGGGGGCTTTAATAGAGACCCAGTACTTC. This chain links TRBV2 with TRBJ2-5, with TRBD1 identical over 9 bases. Germline V gene sequence: CDR1 SNHLY, CDR2 FYNNEI. Losses at the gene ends were 6 bases for V and 4 bases for J; bases not matched to a gene: 9. The CDR3 spans 15 residues. The full variable domain, with the rest looked up from reference TRBV2 and TRBJ2-5, is EPEVTQTPSHQVTQMGQEVILRCVPISNHLYFYWYRQILGQKVEFLVSFYNNEISEKSEIFDDQFSVERPDGSNFTLKIRSTKLEDSAMYFCASRKQGALIETQYFGPGTRLLVL.

The rearrangement uses TRBV9 and TRBJ2-5; 8 bases fit TRBD2. The trim removed 3 bases at V and 5 bases at J, leaving 12 bases unmatched. CDR1 is SGDLS and CDR2 is YYNGEE in the germline V gene. This CDR3 is built from 16 residues. The DNA of the CDR3 is TGTGCCAGCAGCGAGGGGAGCGGGGGCCTTGGGGAGACCCAGTACTTC. Amino acid sequence: CASSEGSGGLGETQYF.

J is TRBJ2-1 and V is TRBV6-5, with TRBD1 identical over 7 bases. V trimming: 6 bases; J trimming: 10 bases; junction bases outside the gene matches: 3. CDR1 MNHEY and CDR2 SVGAGI come from the germline V gene. This CDR3 has 11 residues. The CDR3 here is CASRGGREQFF. The CDR3 DNA reads as TGTGCCAGCAGAGGGGGCCGGGAGCAGTTCTTC.

This chain joins TRBV5-1 and TRBJ2-1, with a weak D call TRBD1 (6 bases). CDR3 length: 13 amino acids. Trimming pared 0 bases from V and 8 bases from J, leaving 9 bases between. Germline V gene sequence: CDR1 SGHRS, CDR2 YFSETQ. Here the CDR3 DNA reads TGCGCCAGCAGCTTGGAGACAGGTCATGAGCAGTTCTTC. It codes for CASSLETGHEQFF.

V and J are TRBV4-2 and TRBJ2-7; TRBD2 is a possible D gene (6 bases). This CDR3 is built from 13 residues. Trimming pared 5 bases from V and 1 base from J, leaving 9 bases between. From germline, CDR1 is LGHNA and CDR2 YNFKEQ. The CDR3 region is CASSGGVSYEQYF. The CDR3 DNA sequence: TGTGCCAGCAGCGGCGGGGTTTCCTACGAGCAGTACTTC.